This entry lists 29 T cell receptor beta chains sequenced from one sample in a study of Graves' ophthalmopathy and Graves' hyperthyroidism. The sequenced template was RNA, covering the TCR beta CDR3 region. The first-round RT-PCR employed HTBI primers together with the Qiagen OneStep RT-PCR kit. A multiplex PCR was then performed as the second round. TCRdb recomputed calls from the multiplex PCR reads with MiXCR, one row per CDR3 protein. The sample shows hundreds of thousands of distinct CDR3 sequences, approximately 21% of them seen only once. Sequencing was performed on peripheral blood. These receptors originate from a woman between 18 and 29 years old with stable Graves' hyperthyroidism. Some clones in this sample may be carry-over from other donors' samples.

The table lists this clonotype with many counts. V and J are TRBV2 and TRBJ1-1; D is possibly TRBD1 (5 bases). The CDR3 totals 12 residues. The V and J ends lost 6 bases and 6 bases respectively, with 11 bases between them. Germline loops: CDR1 SNHLY, CDR2 FYNNEI. The chain's CDR3 is CASRSGRAEAFF. CDR3 DNA: TGTGCCAGCAGATCAGGGAGGGCTGAAGCTTTCTTT. Variable domain in full (rest from reference TRBV2 and TRBJ1-1): EPEVTQTPSHQVTQMGQEVILRCVPISNHLYFYWYRQILGQKVEFLVSFYNNEISEKSEIFDDQFSVERPDGSNFTLKIRSTKLEDSAMYFCASRSGRAEAFFGQGTRLTVV.

Many counts were recorded for this clonotype. The chain uses TRBV2 and TRBJ1-5; 9 positions agree with TRBD1. The CDR3 is made up of 14 amino acids. Germline-derived CDR1 and CDR2 are SNHLY and FYNNEI. V was clipped by 8 bases and J by 6 bases; unmatched bases: 8. This CDR3 is CASGEGQGGQPQHF. As DNA, the CDR3 is TGTGCCAGCGGCGAGGGACAGGGTGGTCAGCCCCAGCATTTT.

This sequence joins TRBV5-1 and TRBJ2-5, with D perhaps matching TRBD1 or TRBD2 (5 bases each). There are 15 residues in the CDR3. Germline V gene data show CDR1 as SGHRS and CDR2 as YFSETQ. Trimming took 4 bases from V and 5 from J, leaving 18 bases between them. CDR3 sequence: CASSQGTSREETQYF. The CDR3 region has the DNA TGCGCCAGCAGCCAAGGGACCTCGAGGGAGGAGACCCAGTACTTC.

At least ten counts were recorded for this clonotype. The chain joins TRBV7-2 to TRBJ1-3; D gene unclear. Germline V gene lookup returns CDR1 SGHTA and CDR2 FQGNSA. Trimming removed 4 bases at V and 2 bases at J, with 12 bases between. This CDR3 is built from 15 residues. The CDR3 bases are TGTGCCAGCAGCTATACCCAGAGCCCTGGAAACACCATATATTTT. It is translated as CASSYTQSPGNTIYF.

V gene TRBV9 combines with J gene TRBJ2-1; tentative D call: TRBD2 (6 bases). Germline values: CDR1 SGDLS, CDR2 YYNGEE. V lost 3 bases and J 8 bases, leaving 12 bases between the germline ends. This CDR3 comprises 13 residues. CDR3 residues: CASSGTIPHEQFF. The DNA of the CDR3 is TGTGCCAGCAGCGGGACTATTCCCCATGAGCAGTTCTTC.

This clonotype was picked up many times. The chain carries TRBV13 and TRBJ2-7, with D perhaps TRBD1 (6 bases). V lost 8 bases and J lost 6, with 17 bases in between. This CDR3 has 13 amino acids. Germline V gene lookup returns CDR1 PRHDT and CDR2 FYEKMQ (reference sequence). The CDR3 protein is CASASGQGFEQYF. The CDR3 region has the DNA TGTGCCAGCGCCTCCGGGCAGGGGTTCGAGCAGTACTTC.

This rearrangement joins TRBV12-3 or TRBV12-4 to TRBJ2-3, with 8 bases matching TRBD2. J gave up 0 bases and V 5 bases, and 4 bases lay outside the gene matches. The CDR3 runs to 15 residues. CDR3 DNA: TGTGCCAGCAGTCCGGGGGGGTCCAGCACAGATACGCAGTATTTT. Translating it yields CASSPGGSSTDTQYF.

This clonotype has a count of ten or more. The chain joins TRBV2 to TRBJ2-7, with D tentatively TRBD1 or TRBD2 (5 bases each). Per germline, CDR1 SNHLY and CDR2 FYNNEI. The CDR3 contains 12 residues. Between the trimmed V and J ends, which lost 6 bases and 7 bases, there was a span of 13 bases. CDR3 amino acids: CASSRDPDEQYF. The CDR3 region has the DNA TGTGCCAGCAGCCGGGACCCCGATGAGCAGTACTTC.

CDR3 nucleotides: TGTGCCAGCAGAGGGGGACAGGGTAGCAGCACTGAAGCTTTCTTT. It specifies CASRGGQGSSTEAFF. The J gene is TRBJ1-1, the V gene TRBV6-1; 9 bases are shared with TRBD1. This CDR3 region has 15 residues. J lost 4 bases, V lost 6 bases, and 9 bases had no gene match. In germline, CDR1 is MNHNS, CDR2 SASEGT.

This clonotype occurred many times. The rearrangement uses TRBV20-1 and TRBJ1-6; D is unresolved. V was pared by 1 base and J by 7 bases, with 11 bases between. The CDR3 runs 14 residues. CDR1 is DFQATT and CDR2 is SNEGSKA in the germline V gene (reference sequence). The CDR3 DNA is TGCAGTGCTAGAGGCGGACCGGGGAATTCACCCCTCCACTTT. The encoded protein is CSARGGPGNSPLHF.

This clonotype was found a few times. The CDR3 is CASSEFGTGTGGTEAFF. CDR3 nucleotide sequence: TGTGCCAGCAGTGAATTCGGAACCGGGACAGGGGGCACTGAAGCTTTCTTT. The chain joins TRBV25-1 to TRBJ1-1; 11 bases are shared with TRBD1. V dropped 1 base and J dropped 4; count of bases not matched to a gene: 8. CDR3 size: 17 residues. Germline CDR1 reads MGHDK; CDR2 reads SYGVNS.

Ten or more counts support this clonotype. The rearrangement links TRBV19 to TRBJ1-5; no firm D call. Trimming took off 2 bases at V and 0 bases at J, with 11 bases between the two ends. CDR3 length: 16 amino acids. From germline, CDR1 is LNHDA and CDR2 SQIVND (reference sequence). In nucleotides, the CDR3 is TGTGCCAGTAGTATAATTGACGGATATAGCAATCAGCCCCAGCATTTT. Its protein is CASSIIDGYSNQPQHF.

This clonotype was detected only a few times. The chain combines TRBV12-3 or TRBV12-4 with TRBJ1-5; D is ambiguous. V was clipped by 2 bases and J by 2 bases, with 13 bases between them. The CDR3 covers 16 residues. The DNA of the CDR3 is TGTGCCAGCAGTTTATACCTCGGACTGGGCAATCAGCCCCAGCATTTT. Amino acids: CASSLYLGLGNQPQHF.

This clonotype has a handful of counts. J is TRBJ2-1 and V is TRBV12-3 or TRBV12-4, with 8 bases matching TRBD1. The CDR3 is 18 amino acids. V dropped 5 bases and J dropped 2; count of bases not matched to a gene: 14. The CDR3 here is CASSIDRGHLLTYNEQFF. For the CDR3, the DNA is TGTGCCAGCAGTATCGACAGGGGACACCTCCTTACCTACAATGAGCAGTTCTTC.

This clonotype showed up many times. This CDR3 reads CATRGLVNEQFF. In DNA form, the CDR3 reads TGTGCCACCCGAGGGCTTGTCAATGAGCAGTTCTTC. This chain joins TRBV24-1 and TRBJ2-1; maybe TRBD2 (5 bases). Trimming took off 9 bases at V and 6 bases at J, with 11 bases between the two ends. This CDR3 has 12 amino acids. Germline CDR1 and CDR2: KGHDR and SFDVKD.

Notes on this clonotype: A much bigger clone sits one base away, suggesting this may be a read error. The chain links TRBV15 to TRBJ1-2; D unresolved. The CDR3 spans 12 residues. The V gene's germline CDR1 is LNHNV and CDR2 YYDKDF (reference sequence). The CDR3 is CATSGDIGGYTF. The CDR3 DNA is TGTGCCACCAGCGGAGACATCGGCGGCTACACCTTC.

This clonotype appeared many times. The V call is TRBV19, the J call TRBJ1-1; TRBD1 might be the D (5 bases). Germline assignment: CDR1 LNHDA and CDR2 SQIVND (reference sequence). The CDR3 covers 14 residues. Trimming stripped 8 bases from V and 1 base from J, with 14 bases between. CDR3 residues: CASRRARANTEAFF. Written as DNA, the CDR3 is TGTGCCAGTCGCAGGGCCAGGGCGAACACTGAAGCTTTCTTT.

This clonotype was seen repeatedly, ten times or more. This rearrangement joins TRBV6-5 to TRBJ2-5; 10 bases match TRBD2. The CDR3 runs to 17 residues. Germline CDR1 MNHEY, CDR2 SVGAGI. V was pared by 1 base and J by 2 bases, with 7 bases of the junction left unmatched. This CDR3 is CASSYLAGTSVQETQYF. The CDR3 nucleotides are TGTGCCAGCAGTTACTTGGCCGGGACTAGCGTGCAAGAGACCCAGTACTTC.

This clonotype turned up a few times. V and J are TRBV19 and TRBJ2-7, with TRBD2 matching over 11 bases. V was clipped by 4 bases and J by 3 bases; unmatched bases: 5. CDR3 length: 15 amino acids. CDR1 and CDR2 from the germline V gene are LNHDA and SQIVND (reference sequence). Here the CDR3 reads CASSTQGTSGYEQYF. As DNA, the CDR3 is TGTGCCAGTAGTACACAGGGGACTAGCGGCTACGAGCAGTACTTC.

This clonotype was recorded many times. The CDR3 loop is CASSVFKGETQYF. For the CDR3, the DNA is TGTGCCAGCAGTGTTTTTAAAGGGGAGACCCAGTACTTC. This sequence joins TRBV2 and TRBJ2-5; D remains unclear. Germline V gene lookup returns CDR1 SNHLY and CDR2 FYNNEI. V dropped 4 bases and J dropped 5 bases, with 11 bases sitting between them. CDR3 length: 13 residues.

This clonotype was detected ten times or more. The V gene is TRBV25-1, the J gene TRBJ2-7; unclear D gene. The CDR3 is 14 amino acids. Germline V gene lookup returns CDR1 MGHDK and CDR2 SYGVNS. V lost 1 base to trimming and J lost 2 bases, with 9 bases between them. The CDR3 sequence: CASSESSLPYEQYF. The CDR3, as DNA: TGTGCCAGCAGTGAATCCTCCTTACCCTACGAGCAGTACTTC.

This clonotype appeared many times. The chain joins TRBV2 to TRBJ2-5; a weak D match, TRBD2 (6 bases). Between the trimmed V and J ends, which lost 10 bases and 5 bases, there was a span of 14 bases. The CDR3 contains 12 residues. Germline V gives CDR1 SNHLY, CDR2 FYNNEI. CDR3 sequence: CATTWTTETQYF. CDR3 nucleotide sequence: TGTGCCACAACTTGGACTACGGAGACCCAGTACTTC.

The V and J genes are TRBV6-1 and TRBJ1-5; TRBD1 matches 7 bases. Trimming cost V 4 bases and J 7 bases; bases outside gene matches: 7. The CDR3 consists of 14 residues. Germline assignment: CDR1 MNHNS and CDR2 SASEGT. The CDR3 region is CASSAGQEGQPQHF. DNA for the CDR3: TGTGCCAGCAGTGCAGGACAGGAGGGCCAGCCCCAGCATTTT.

This clonotype occurred many times. The CDR3 coding sequence is TGCAGTGCTAGAAGGTCAGGGGGCGGTGGCAATCAGCCCCAGCATTTT. This translates into CSARRSGGGGNQPQHF. The chain is built from TRBV20-1 and TRBJ1-5; TRBD1 agrees at 8 bases. The CDR3 contains 16 residues. Germline trimming cut 2 bases from V and 2 bases from J; bases unmatched to any gene: 8. Germline lookup yields CDR1 DFQATT and CDR2 SNEGSKA (reference sequence).

The chain carries TRBV2 and TRBJ2-5, with TRBD1 identical over 9 bases. V trimming: 8 bases; J trimming: 5 bases; junction bases outside the gene matches: 9. The CDR3 is 14 amino acids. Germline CDR1 is SNHLY and CDR2 is FYNNEI. CDR3 protein: CASSRGTGMETQYF. The CDR3, as DNA: TGTGCCAGCTCCCGCGGGACAGGGATGGAGACCCAGTACTTC.

As for this clonotype: A much larger clone sits a single nucleotide away, making a read error possible. The CDR3 DNA reads TGTGCCATCAGCCAGATTACCGGGTCGGGCACTGAAGCTTTCTTT. Its protein is CAISQITGSGTEAFF. This sequence joins TRBV7-9 and TRBJ1-1; D is ambiguous. The CDR3 spans 15 residues. Germline lookup yields CDR1 SEHNR and CDR2 FQNEAQ (reference sequence). Variable domain in full (rest from reference TRBV7-9 and TRBJ1-1): DTGVSQNPRHKITKRGQNVTFRCDPISEHNRLYWYRQTLGQGPEFLTYFQNEAQLEKSRLLSDRFSAERPKGSFSTLEIQRTEQGDSAMYLCAISQITGSGTEAFFGQGTRLTVV.

This clonotype was detected ten times or more. V is TRBV29-1 and J is TRBJ1-1; 10 nucleotides agree with TRBD1. This CDR3 has 13 residues. The germline V gene encodes CDR1 SQVTM and CDR2 ANQGSEA. The V and J ends lost 6 bases and 4 bases, in that order; junction bases with no gene match: 5. This CDR3 is CSVTGQGFTEAFF. CDR3 DNA: TGCAGCGTCACGGGACAGGGGTTCACTGAAGCTTTCTTT.

The table lists this clonotype with many counts. CDR3 sequence (DNA): TGTGCCAGCAGCTCCACGGGCTACACTGAAGCTTTCTTT. It encodes CASSSTGYTEAFF. The chain combines TRBV11-2 with TRBJ1-1; D unresolved. The germline V and J ends were trimmed by 4 bases and 3 bases, with 9 bases remaining between them. This CDR3 contains 13 residues. CDR1 is SGHAT, CDR2 FQNNGV, per germline.

This clonotype was detected many times. The rearrangement uses TRBV15 and TRBJ2-5; no clear D gene. Trimming shortened V by 3 bases and J by 0 bases, and 5 bases separated the two germline ends. The CDR3 loop spans 13 amino acids. Germline lookup yields CDR1 LNHNV and CDR2 YYDKDF (reference sequence). The CDR3 DNA follows: TGTGCCACCAGCAGGACTTACCAAGAGACCCAGTACTTC. Its translation: CATSRTYQETQYF.